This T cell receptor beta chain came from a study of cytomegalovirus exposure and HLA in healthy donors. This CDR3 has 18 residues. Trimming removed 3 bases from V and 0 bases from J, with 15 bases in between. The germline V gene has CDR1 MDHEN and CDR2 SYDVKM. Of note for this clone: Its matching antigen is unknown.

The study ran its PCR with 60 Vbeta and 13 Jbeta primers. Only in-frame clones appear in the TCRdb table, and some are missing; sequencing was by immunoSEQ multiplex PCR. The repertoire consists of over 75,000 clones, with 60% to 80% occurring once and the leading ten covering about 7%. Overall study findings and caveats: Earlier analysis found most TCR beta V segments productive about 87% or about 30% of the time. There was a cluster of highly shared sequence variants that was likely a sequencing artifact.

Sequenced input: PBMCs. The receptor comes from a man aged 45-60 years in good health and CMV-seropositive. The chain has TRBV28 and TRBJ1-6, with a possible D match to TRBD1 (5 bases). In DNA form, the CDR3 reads TGTGCCAGCAGTTTTGTATATTCAGGGATCTCCTATAATTCACCCCTCCACTTT. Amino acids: CASSFVYSGISYNSPLHF.